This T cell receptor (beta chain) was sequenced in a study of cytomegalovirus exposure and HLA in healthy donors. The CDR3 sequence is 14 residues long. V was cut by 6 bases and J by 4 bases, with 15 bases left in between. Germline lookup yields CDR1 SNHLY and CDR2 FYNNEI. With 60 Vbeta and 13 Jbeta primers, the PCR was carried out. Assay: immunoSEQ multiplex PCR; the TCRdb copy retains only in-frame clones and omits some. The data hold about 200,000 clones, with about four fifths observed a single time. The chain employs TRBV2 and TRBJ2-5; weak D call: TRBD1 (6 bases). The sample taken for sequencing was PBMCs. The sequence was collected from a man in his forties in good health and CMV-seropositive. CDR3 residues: CASRTQGAVETQYF. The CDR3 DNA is TGTGCCAGCAGAACACAGGGAGCCGTAGAGACCCAGTACTTC.